These T cell receptor beta chains were read from a single sample in a study of T cell responses to AZD1222 COVID-19 vaccine. Sequencing was performed with immunoSEQ multiplex PCR; in TCRdb, only in-frame clones are kept and a portion is missing. The sample holds some 130,000 clones, about 90% seen once. Sequenced here: peripheral blood, sampled on day 0 of AZD1222 vaccination. The receptors originated from an adult in good health. Each CDR3 is given with its conserved first and last residue. D genes are given only for firm matches. Not all rows give a size; the values are once, few, many and, for expanded clones, a class.

CATSRGSSRGEAFF | TGTGCCACCAGTCGGGGCTCCTCAAGAGGCGAAGCTTTCTTT | TRBJ1-1 | NA | few | TRBV2
CAIRQGTLLGEAFF | TGTGCCATCCGACAGGGGACCTTACTGGGGGAAGCTTTCTTT | TRBJ1-1 | TRBD1 | NA | TRBV28
CASSIAQGATEAFF | TGTGCCAGTAGTATAGCCCAGGGGGCCACTGAAGCTTTCTTT | TRBJ1-1 | TRBD1 | NA | TRBV19
CASSLGLTEAFF | TGTGCCAGCAGCTTAGGGTTGACTGAAGCTTTCTTT | TRBJ1-1 | NA | once | TRBV5-6
CASSLTGNEKLFF | TGCGCCAGCAGCCTAACGGGCAATGAAAAACTGTTTTTT | TRBJ1-4 | NA | once | TRBV4-3
CASSFSGQPEQYF | TGTGCCAGCAGCTTCTCGGGCCAACCCGAGCAGTACTTC | TRBJ2-7 | NA | NA | TRBV28
CASSLDSRGYEQYF | TGTGCCAGCAGCTTGGACTCAAGGGGCTACGAGCAGTACTTC | TRBJ2-7 | NA | NA | TRBV11-2
CASSIGGSTEAFF | TGTGCCAGCAGCATCGGAGGGTCCACTGAAGCTTTCTTT | TRBJ1-1 | NA | NA | TRBV5-5
CASSQNTDTQYF | TGTGCCAGCAGCCAGAACACAGATACGCAGTATTTT | TRBJ2-3 | NA | NA | TRBV7-2
CASSQDLGSGELFF | TGTGCCAGCAGCCAAGATCTGGGCTCCGGGGAGCTGTTTTTT | TRBJ2-2 | NA | NA | TRBV14
CASSLDRENSPLHF | TGTGCCAGCAGCCTTGACAGGGAAAATTCACCCCTCCACTTT | TRBJ1-6 | TRBD1 | NA | TRBV28
CASSLSRNTEAFF | TGTGCCAGCAGCTTAAGTCGGAACACTGAAGCTTTCTTT | TRBJ1-1 | NA | NA | TRBV5-4
CASSPTDRMYQETQYF | TGTGCCAGCAGCCCTACGGACAGGATGTACCAAGAGACCCAGTACTTC | TRBJ2-5 | TRBD1 | NA | TRBV14
CASSPGRGGGDYEQYF | TGCGCCAGCAGCCCGGGCCGAGGGGGCGGCGATTACGAGCAGTACTTC | TRBJ2-7 | TRBD1 | NA | TRBV5-1
CSVYRQGAYGYTF | TGCAGCGTGTACAGACAGGGAGCCTATGGCTACACCTTC | TRBJ1-2 | TRBD1 | NA | TRBV29-1